Shown below are 7 T cell receptor beta chains from a single sample sequenced in a study of prognosis after radiotherapy for stage I lung cancer. Starting from genomic DNA, TCR beta CDR3 was amplified through two-round multiplex PCR. Gene-specific TRBV and TRBJ primers were used in PCR round one. TCRdb recomputed calls from the multiplex PCR reads with MiXCR, one row per CDR3 protein. The data show around 23,000 distinct CDR3 sequences, more than 40% seen once. Specimen: PBMCs, collected before or after stereotactic body radiation therapy (not recorded which). All receptors come from a donor older than 45 with non-small cell lung cancer.

The chain carries TRBV7-2 and TRBJ2-3, with 9 bases matching TRBD2. The CDR3 consists of 17 residues. Trimming took 2 bases from V and 2 from J; bases not matched to a gene: 8. CDR1 and CDR2 (germline): SGHTA, FQGNSA. CDR3 nucleotide sequence: TGTGCCAGCAGCTTATTAGGGGGCGGGGGGGTCACAGATACGCAGTATTTT. It yields the protein CASSLLGGGGVTDTQYF.

V is TRBV7-2 and J is TRBJ2-3, with D perhaps TRBD2 (6 bases). CDR3 length equals 15 residues. Germline-derived CDR1 and CDR2 are SGHTA and FQGNSA. Between the trimmed V and J ends, which lost 5 bases and 1 base, there was a span of 13 bases. This CDR3 reads CASSVPGLCTDTQYF. The DNA for the CDR3 is TGTGCCAGCAGCGTCCCGGGACTCTGCACAGATACGCAGTATTTT.

On this clonotype: This probably arose from a read error, given a far larger clone one base away. The chain links TRBV5-5 to TRBJ2-7; D call uncertain. The germline gives CDR1 SGHKS, CDR2 YYEKEE (reference sequence). The CDR3 sequence is 15 residues long. This chain's CDR3 is CASSTTPAARYEQYF. CDR3 sequence (DNA): TGCGCCAGCAGCACTACACCGGCCGCTAGGTACGAGCAGTACTTC.

In this sample, this clonotype turned up many times. V and J are TRBV20-1 and TRBJ1-3; D is undetermined. Germline CDR1 and CDR2: DFQATT and SNEGSKA (reference sequence). There are 15 residues in the CDR3. The V and J ends lost 3 bases and 4 bases respectively, with 16 bases between them. CDR3 in amino acids: CSASNSQELGNTIYF. Here the CDR3 DNA reads TGCAGTGCTAGTAATTCCCAAGAATTGGGAAACACCATATATTTT.

As regards this clonotype: Without the conserved terminal phenylalanine or tryptophan, this CDR3 likely stems from a read error. The rearrangement uses TRBV28 and TRBJ2-1; D possibly corresponds to TRBD2 (5 bases). Germline assignment: CDR1 MDHEN and CDR2 SYDVKM. The CDR3 is made up of 14 amino acids. The CDR3 sequence is CAISLLGSYNEQFI. CDR3 in DNA: TGTGCCATCAGTTTATTGGGGAGCTACAATGAGCAGTTCATC.

By sample fraction, this clonotype is medium-sized. The rearrangement joins TRBV6-1 to TRBJ2-3; possible D gene TRBD1, 6 bases. V lost 5 bases and J lost 2, with 11 bases in between. Germline CDR1 reads MNHNS; CDR2 reads SASEGT. The CDR3 loop spans 14 amino acids. The CDR3 DNA follows: TGTGCCAGCAGTCGGGACACCAACACAGATACGCAGTATTTT. This sequence encodes CASSRDTNTDTQYF.

This clonotype was counted at least ten times. In DNA form, the CDR3 reads TGTGCCAGCAGGGCCAACAGGGTAGCGGGGAATGAGCAGTTCTTC. It yields the protein CASRANRVAGNEQFF. The chain uses TRBV2 and TRBJ2-1, with 8 bases matching TRBD2. CDR1 SNHLY and CDR2 FYNNEI come from the germline V gene. The CDR3 has 15 amino acids. V was pared by 6 bases and J by 7 bases, with 11 bases of the junction left unmatched.